These 4 T cell receptor beta chains were sequenced from one sample in a study of T cells after yellow fever vaccination. TCRdb itself ran the 5' RACE reads through MiXCR, one entry per CDR3 protein. The table has about 200,000 distinct CDR3 sequences, 3% to 3.5% seen once. Here the sequenced sample was CD4+ T cells sorted from PBMCs, taken 10 days after the yellow fever booster vaccination. Receptors originate from a man between 18 and 35 years old who received the YFV17D yellow fever vaccine.

This clonotype was seen more than once but under ten times. The rearrangement links TRBV4-1 to TRBJ1-5; 9 bases line up with TRBD1. The CDR3 sequence is 16 residues long. Germline CDR1 and CDR2: MGHRA and YSYEKL. The V and J ends lost 4 bases and 7 bases, in that order; junction bases with no gene match: 11. CDR3 sequence reads: CASSPTPGQGIQPQHF. The CDR3 DNA follows: TGCGCCAGCAGCCCCACTCCGGGACAGGGAATCCAGCCCCAGCATTTT.

The table lists this clonotype with many counts. The chain uses TRBV5-5 and TRBJ1-6, with D maybe TRBD1 (6 bases). The CDR3 consists of 18 residues. V lost 5 bases to trimming and J lost 0 bases, with 18 bases between them. CDR1 is SGHKS, CDR2 YYEKEE, per germline (reference sequence). CDR3 nucleotides: TGTGCCAGCAGGGAAGGGGGACTTATTACCTCCTATAATTCACCCCTCCACTTT. Translation: CASREGGLITSYNSPLHF.

This clonotype was detected ten times or more. J is TRBJ2-4 and V is TRBV5-5; perhaps TRBD2 as D (5 bases). Germline V gives CDR1 SGHKS, CDR2 YYEKEE (reference sequence). The CDR3 extends over 12 amino acids. With 3 bases removed from V and 13 bases from J, the gap between germline ends came to 14 bases. The CDR3 coding sequence is TGTGCCAGCAGCTCCTCAGGACTCCCCCAGTACTTC. Protein: CASSSSGLPQYF.

This clonotype has at least ten counts. The chain couples TRBV12-3 or TRBV12-4 to TRBJ2-4, with 8 nucleotides matching TRBD1. The CDR3 loop spans 14 amino acids. V trimming: 2 bases; J trimming: 6 bases; junction bases outside the gene matches: 3. The CDR3 loop is CASSLRTGLNIQYF. CDR3 DNA: TGTGCCAGCAGTTTACGGACAGGGCTAAACATTCAGTACTTC.